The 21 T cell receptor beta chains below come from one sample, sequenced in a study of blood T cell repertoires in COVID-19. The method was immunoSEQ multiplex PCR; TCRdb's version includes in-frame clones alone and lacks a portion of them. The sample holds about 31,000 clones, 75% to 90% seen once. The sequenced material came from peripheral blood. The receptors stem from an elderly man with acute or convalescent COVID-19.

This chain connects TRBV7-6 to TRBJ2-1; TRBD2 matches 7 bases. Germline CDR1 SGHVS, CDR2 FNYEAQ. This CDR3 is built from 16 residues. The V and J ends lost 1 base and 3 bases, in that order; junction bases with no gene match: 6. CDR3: CASSLEGAGIYNEQFF. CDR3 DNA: TGTGCCAGCAGCTTAGAAGGAGCGGGGATCTACAATGAGCAGTTCTTC.

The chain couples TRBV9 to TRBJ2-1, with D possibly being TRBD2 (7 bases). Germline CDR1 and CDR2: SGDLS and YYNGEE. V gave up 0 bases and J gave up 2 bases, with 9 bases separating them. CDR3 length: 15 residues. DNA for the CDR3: TGTGCCAGCAGCGTAGACGGGGGGCCCTACAATGAGCAGTTCTTC. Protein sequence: CASSVDGGPYNEQFF.

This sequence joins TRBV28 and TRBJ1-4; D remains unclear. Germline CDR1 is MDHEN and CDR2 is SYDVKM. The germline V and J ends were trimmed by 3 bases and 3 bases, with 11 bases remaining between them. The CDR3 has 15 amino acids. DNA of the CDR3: TGTGCCAGCAGTTTCCTCGAGGCAGCTAATGAAAAACTGTTTTTT. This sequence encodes CASSFLEAANEKLFF.

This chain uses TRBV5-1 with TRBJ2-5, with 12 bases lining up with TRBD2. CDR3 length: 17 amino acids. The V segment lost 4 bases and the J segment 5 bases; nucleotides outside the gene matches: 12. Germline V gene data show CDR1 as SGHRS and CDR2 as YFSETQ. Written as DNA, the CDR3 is TGCGCCAGCAGCCCGGGGCTAGCGGGGGGGCCGATCGAGACCCAGTACTTC. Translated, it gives CASSPGLAGGPIETQYF. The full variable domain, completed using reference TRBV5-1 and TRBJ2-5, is KAGVTQTPRYLIKTRGQQVTLSCSPISGHRSVSWYQQTPGQGLQFLFEYFSETQRNKGNFPGRFSGRQFSNSRSEMNVSTLELGDSALYLCASSPGLAGGPIETQYFGPGTRLLVL.

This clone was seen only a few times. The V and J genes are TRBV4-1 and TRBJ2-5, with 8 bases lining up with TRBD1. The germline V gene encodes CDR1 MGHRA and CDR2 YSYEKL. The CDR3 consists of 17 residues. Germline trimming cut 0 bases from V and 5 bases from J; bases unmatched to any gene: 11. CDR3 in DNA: TGCGCCAGCAGCCAAGACCTAGGACAGGGAACATCGGAGACCCAGTACTTC. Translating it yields CASSQDLGQGTSETQYF.

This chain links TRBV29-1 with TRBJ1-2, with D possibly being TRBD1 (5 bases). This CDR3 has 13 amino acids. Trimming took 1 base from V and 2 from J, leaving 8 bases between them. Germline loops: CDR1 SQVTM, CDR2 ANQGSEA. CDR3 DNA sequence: TGCAGCGTTGAAGGGGGCGACAACTATGGCTACACCTTC. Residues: CSVEGGDNYGYTF.

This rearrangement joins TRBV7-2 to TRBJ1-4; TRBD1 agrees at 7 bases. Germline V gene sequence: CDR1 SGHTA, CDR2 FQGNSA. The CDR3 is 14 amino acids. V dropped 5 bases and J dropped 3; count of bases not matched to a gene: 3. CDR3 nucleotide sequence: TGTGCCAGCAGCAGGGGGCTGGCTAATGAAAAACTGTTTTTT. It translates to CASSRGLANEKLFF.

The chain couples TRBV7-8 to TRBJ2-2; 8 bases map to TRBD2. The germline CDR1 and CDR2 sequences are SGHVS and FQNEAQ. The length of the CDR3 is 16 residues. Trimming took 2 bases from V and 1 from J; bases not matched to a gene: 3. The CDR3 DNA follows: TGTGCCAGCAGCTTACCGCTAGCGGGGAACACCGGGGAGCTGTTTTTT. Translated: CASSLPLAGNTGELFF.

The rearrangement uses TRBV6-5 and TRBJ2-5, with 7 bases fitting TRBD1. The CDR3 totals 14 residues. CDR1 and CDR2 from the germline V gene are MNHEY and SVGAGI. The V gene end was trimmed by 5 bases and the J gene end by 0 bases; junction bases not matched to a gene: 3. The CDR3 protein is CASSRDSYQETQYF. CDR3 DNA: TGTGCCAGCAGTAGGGACAGCTACCAAGAGACCCAGTACTTC.

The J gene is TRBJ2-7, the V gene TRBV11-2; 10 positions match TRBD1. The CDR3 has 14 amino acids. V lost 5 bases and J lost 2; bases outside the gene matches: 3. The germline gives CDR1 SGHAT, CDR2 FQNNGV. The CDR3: CASSEGTGAYEQYF. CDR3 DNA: TGTGCCAGCAGCGAGGGGACAGGGGCCTACGAGCAGTACTTC.

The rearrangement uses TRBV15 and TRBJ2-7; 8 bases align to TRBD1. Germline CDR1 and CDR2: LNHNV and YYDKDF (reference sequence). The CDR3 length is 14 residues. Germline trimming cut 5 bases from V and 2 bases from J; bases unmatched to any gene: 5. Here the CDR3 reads CATSGRQGTYEQYF. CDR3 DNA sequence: TGTGCCACCAGCGGTAGACAGGGGACCTACGAGCAGTACTTC.

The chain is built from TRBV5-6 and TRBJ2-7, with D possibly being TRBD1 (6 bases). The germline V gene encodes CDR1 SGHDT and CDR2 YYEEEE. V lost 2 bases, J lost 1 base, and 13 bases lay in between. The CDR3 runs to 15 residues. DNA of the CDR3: TGTGCCAGCAGCTTAATGCCCGGACAGTCCTACGAGCAGTACTTC. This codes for CASSLMPGQSYEQYF. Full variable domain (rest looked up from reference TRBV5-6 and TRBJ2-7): DAGVTQSPTHLIKTRGQQVTLRCSPKSGHDTVSWYQQALGQGPQFIFQYYEEEERQRGNFPDRFSGHQFPNYSSELNVNALLLGDSALYLCASSLMPGQSYEQYFGPGTRLTVT.

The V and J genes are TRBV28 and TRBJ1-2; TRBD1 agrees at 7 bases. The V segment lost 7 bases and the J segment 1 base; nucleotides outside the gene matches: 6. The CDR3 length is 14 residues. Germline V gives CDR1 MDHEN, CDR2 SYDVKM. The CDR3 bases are TGTGCCAGCACCCGAGGACAGGTTAACTATGGCTACACCTTC. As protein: CASTRGQVNYGYTF.

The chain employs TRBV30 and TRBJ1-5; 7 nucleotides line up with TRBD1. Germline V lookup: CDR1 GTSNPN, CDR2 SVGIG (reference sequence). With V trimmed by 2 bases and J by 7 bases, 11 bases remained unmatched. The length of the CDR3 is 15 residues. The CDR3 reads CAWSRDRASRQPQHF. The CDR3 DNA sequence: TGTGCCTGGAGTCGCGACAGGGCCTCCCGCCAGCCCCAGCATTTT.

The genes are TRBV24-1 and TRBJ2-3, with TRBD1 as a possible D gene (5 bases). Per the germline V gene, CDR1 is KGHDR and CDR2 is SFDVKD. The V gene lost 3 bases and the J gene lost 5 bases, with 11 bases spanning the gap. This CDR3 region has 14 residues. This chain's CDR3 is CATSDPSTEDTQYF. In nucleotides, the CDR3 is TGTGCCACCAGTGATCCATCGACAGAAGATACGCAGTATTTT.

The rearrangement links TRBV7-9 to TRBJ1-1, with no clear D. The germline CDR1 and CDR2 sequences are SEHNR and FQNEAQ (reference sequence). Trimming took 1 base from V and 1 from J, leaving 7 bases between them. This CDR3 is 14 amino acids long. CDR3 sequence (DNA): TGTGCCAGCAGCTTAGTCCGGGAGAACACTGAAGCTTTCTTT. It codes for CASSLVRENTEAFF.

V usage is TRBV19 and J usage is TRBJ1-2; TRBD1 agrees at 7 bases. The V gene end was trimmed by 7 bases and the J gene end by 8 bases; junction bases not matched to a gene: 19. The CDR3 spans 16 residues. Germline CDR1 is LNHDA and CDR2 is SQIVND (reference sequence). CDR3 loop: CASTPELGQIMRGYTF. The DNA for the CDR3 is TGTGCCAGTACCCCCGAGCTGGGACAGATAATGCGGGGCTACACCTTC.

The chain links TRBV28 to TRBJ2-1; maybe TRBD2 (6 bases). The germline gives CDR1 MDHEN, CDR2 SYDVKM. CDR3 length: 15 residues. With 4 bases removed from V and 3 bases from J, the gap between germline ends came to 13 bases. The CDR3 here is CASSWEGTGYNEQFF. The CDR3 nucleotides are TGTGCCAGCAGTTGGGAAGGGACTGGCTACAATGAGCAGTTCTTC. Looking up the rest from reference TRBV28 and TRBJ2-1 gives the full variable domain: DVKVTQSSRYLVKRTGEKVFLECVQDMDHENMFWYRQDPGLGLRLIYFSYDVKMKEKGDIPEGYSVSREKKERFSLILESASTNQTSMYLCASSWEGTGYNEQFFGPGTRLTVL.

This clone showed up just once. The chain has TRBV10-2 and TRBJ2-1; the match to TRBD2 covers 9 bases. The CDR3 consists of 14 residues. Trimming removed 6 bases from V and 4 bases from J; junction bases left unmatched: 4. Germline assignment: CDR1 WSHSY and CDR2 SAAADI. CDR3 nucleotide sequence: TGCGCCAGCAGCCGAGCGGGGGGATACAATGAGCAGTTCTTC. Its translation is CASSRAGGYNEQFF.

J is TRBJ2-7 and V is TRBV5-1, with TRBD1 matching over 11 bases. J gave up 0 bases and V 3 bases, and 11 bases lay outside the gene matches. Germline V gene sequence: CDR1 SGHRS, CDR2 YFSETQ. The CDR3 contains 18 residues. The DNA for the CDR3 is TGCGCCAGCAGCTACGGGACAGGGGGATACCCGAGCTCCTACGAGCAGTACTTC. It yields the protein CASSYGTGGYPSSYEQYF.

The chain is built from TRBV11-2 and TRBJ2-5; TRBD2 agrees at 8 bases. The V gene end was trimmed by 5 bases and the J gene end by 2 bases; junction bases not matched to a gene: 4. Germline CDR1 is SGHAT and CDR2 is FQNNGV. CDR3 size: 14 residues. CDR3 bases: TGTGCCAGCAGCCCCCCGGGGGGGCAAGAGACCCAGTACTTC. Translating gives CASSPPGGQETQYF.